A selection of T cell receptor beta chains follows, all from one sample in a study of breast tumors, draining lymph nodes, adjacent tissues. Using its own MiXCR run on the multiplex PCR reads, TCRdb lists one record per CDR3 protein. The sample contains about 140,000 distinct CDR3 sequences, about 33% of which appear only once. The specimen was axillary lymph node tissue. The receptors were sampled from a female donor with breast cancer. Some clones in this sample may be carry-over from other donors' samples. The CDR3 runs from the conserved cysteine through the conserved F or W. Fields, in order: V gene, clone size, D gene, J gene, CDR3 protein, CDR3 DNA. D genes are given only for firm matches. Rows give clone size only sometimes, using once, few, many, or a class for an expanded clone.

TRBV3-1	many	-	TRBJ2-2	CASSQDLRAAGELFF	TGTGCCAGCAGCCAAGACCTAAGGGCTGCCGGGGAGCTGTTTTTT
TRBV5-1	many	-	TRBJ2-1	CASSGTGDREQFF	TGCGCCAGCAGCGGGACGGGGGACCGTGAGCAGTTCTTC
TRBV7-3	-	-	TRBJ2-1	CASSLGPFDEQFF	TGTGCCAGCAGCTTAGGCCCCTTCGATGAGCAGTTCTTC
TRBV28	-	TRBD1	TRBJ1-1	CASSLSTRGQSEAFF	TGTGCCAGCAGTTTGTCGACGAGGGGGCAATCTGAAGCTTTCTTT
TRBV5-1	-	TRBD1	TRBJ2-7	CASSLDPGQTAYEQYF	TGCGCCAGCAGCTTGGACCCGGGACAGACCGCCTACGAGCAGTACTTC
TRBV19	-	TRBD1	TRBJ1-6	CASSTAAGGLANSPLHF	TGTGCCAGTAGTACCGCGGCAGGGGGCTTAGCTAATTCACCCCTCCACTTT
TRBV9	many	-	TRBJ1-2	CASSPTWRINYGYTF	TGTGCCAGCAGCCCAACCTGGCGGATTAACTATGGCTACACCTTC
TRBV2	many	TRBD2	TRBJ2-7	CASSAGGSQEQYF	TGTGCCAGCTCCGCGGGGGGATCCCAAGAGCAGTACTTC
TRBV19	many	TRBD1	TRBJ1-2	CATLGQEASNYGYTF	TGTGCCACTTTGGGACAGGAAGCTTCTAACTATGGCTACACCTTC
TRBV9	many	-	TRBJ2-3	CASRQGEGGTDTQYF	TGTGCCAGCCGTCAGGGGGAGGGAGGCACAGATACGCAGTATTTT
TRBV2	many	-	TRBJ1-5	CASSVSGTGWGNQPQHF	TGTGCCAGCAGTGTGTCTGGAACAGGGTGGGGCAATCAGCCCCAGCATTTT
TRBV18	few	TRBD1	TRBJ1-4	CASSTTTGSGEKLFF	TGTGCCAGCTCAACTACGACAGGGTCAGGTGAAAAACTGTTTTTT
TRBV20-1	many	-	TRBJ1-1	CSASRQQNTEAFF	TGCAGTGCTAGTCGGCAGCAGAACACTGAAGCTTTCTTT
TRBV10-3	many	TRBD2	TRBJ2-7	CAISEKGLGGGVSYEQYF	TGTGCCATCAGTGAGAAGGGGTTGGGGGGGGGTGTATCCTACGAGCAGTACTTC
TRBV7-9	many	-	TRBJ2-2	CASQAVGDTGELFF	TGTGCCAGCCAAGCAGTAGGGGACACCGGGGAGCTGTTTTTT
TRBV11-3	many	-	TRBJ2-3	CASSFSGSTDTQYF	TGTGCCAGCAGCTTTTCCGGTAGCACAGATACGCAGTATTTT
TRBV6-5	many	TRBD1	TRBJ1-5	CASSDRVNQPQHF	TGTGCCAGCAGCGACAGGGTCAATCAGCCCCAGCATTTT
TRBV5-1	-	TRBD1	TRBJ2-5	CASSLGTGFHETQYF	TGCGCCAGCAGCTTGGGGACAGGCTTCCACGAGACCCAGTACTTC
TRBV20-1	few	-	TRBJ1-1	CSARKWTDNTEAFF	TGCAGTGCTAGGAAATGGACAGACAACACTGAAGCTTTCTTT
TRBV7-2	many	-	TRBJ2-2	CASSPGPVNTGELFF	TGTGCCAGCAGCCCGGGACCGGTGAACACCGGGGAGCTGTTTTTT
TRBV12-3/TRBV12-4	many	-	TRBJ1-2	CASTSLASGYGYTF	TGTGCCAGCACGAGCTTGGCGTCTGGCTATGGCTACACCTTC
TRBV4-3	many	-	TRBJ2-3	CASSPEWRGTDTQYF	TGCGCCAGCAGCCCGGAGTGGCGGGGCACAGATACGCAGTATTTT
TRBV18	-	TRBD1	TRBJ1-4	CASSPQGASFEKLFF	TGTGCCAGCTCGCCACAGGGGGCGTCTTTTGAAAAACTGTTTTTT
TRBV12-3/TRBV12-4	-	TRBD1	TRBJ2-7	CASTTGTGLFEQYF	TGTGCTAGCACCACCGGGACAGGGCTCTTTGAGCAGTACTTC
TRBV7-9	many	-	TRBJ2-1	CASSLDALYPYNEQFF	TGTGCCAGCAGCTTAGATGCCCTTTACCCCTACAATGAGCAGTTCTTC
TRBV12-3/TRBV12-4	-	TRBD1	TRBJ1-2	CASGTAPGYTF	TGTGCCAGCGGGACAGCGCCTGGCTACACCTTC
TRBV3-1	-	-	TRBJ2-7	CASSRQGHEQYF	TGCGCCAGCAGCCGTCAGGGACACGAGCAGTACTTC
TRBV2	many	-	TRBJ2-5	CASSASRGVIETQYF	TGTGCCAGCAGCGCGAGTAGGGGGGTTATCGAGACCCAGTACTTC
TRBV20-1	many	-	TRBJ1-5	CSASTGLIEGNQPQHF	TGCAGTGCTAGTACAGGGCTCATAGAGGGCAATCAGCCCCAGCATTTT
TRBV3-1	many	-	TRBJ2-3	CASSLDYRGDTQYF	TGTGCCAGCAGCCTGGACTACAGAGGCGATACGCAGTATTTT
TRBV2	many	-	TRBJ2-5	CASRMGVAGETQYF	TGTGCCAGCAGGATGGGGGTTGCGGGAGAGACCCAGTACTTC
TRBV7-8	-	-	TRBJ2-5	CASGPTRVQGTQCF	TGTGCCAGCGGCCCAACAAGAGTTCAAGGGACCCAGTGCTTC
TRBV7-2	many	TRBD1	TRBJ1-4	CASSSRTGLNEKLFF	TGTGCCAGCAGCTCCCGGACAGGGTTAAATGAAAAACTGTTTTTT
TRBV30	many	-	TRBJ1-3	CAWSSPAYGTNGNTIYF	TGTGCCTGGAGTTCCCCTGCTTACGGGACAAACGGAAACACCATATATTTT
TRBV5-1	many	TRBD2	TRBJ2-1	CASSFQSSGGAYEQFF	TGCGCCAGCAGCTTCCAATCTAGCGGGGGGGCCTATGAGCAGTTCTTC
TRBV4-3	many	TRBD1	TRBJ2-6	CASSPVDRAFSGANVLTF	TGCGCCAGCAGCCCCGTGGACAGGGCTTTCTCTGGGGCCAACGTCCTGACTTTC
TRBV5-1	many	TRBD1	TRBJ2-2	CASSSQTGDFAGELFF	TGCGCCAGCAGTTCGCAGACAGGGGATTTTGCCGGGGAGCTGTTTTTT
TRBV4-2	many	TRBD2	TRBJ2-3	CASSQEAGGFTDTQYF	TGTGCCAGCAGCCAAGAGGCGGGGGGGTTCACAGATACGCAGTATTTT
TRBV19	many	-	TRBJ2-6	CASSMLQGSSGANVLTF	TGTGCCAGTAGTATGCTACAGGGCAGCTCTGGGGCCAACGTCCTGACTTTC
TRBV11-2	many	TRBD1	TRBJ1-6	CASSLGPGTGDSPLHF	TGTGCCAGCAGCTTAGGCCCCGGGACAGGGGATTCACCCCTCCACTTT
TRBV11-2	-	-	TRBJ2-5	CDQETQYF	TGTGACCAAGAGACCCAGTACTTC
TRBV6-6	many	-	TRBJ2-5	CASSYPNGPRDQTQYF	TGTGCCAGCAGTTACCCCAACGGGCCAAGGGATCAGACCCAGTACTTC
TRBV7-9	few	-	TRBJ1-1	CASSLIATATEAFF	TGTGCCAGCAGCTTAATAGCAACAGCCACTGAAGCTTTCTTT